This T cell receptor beta chain comes out of a study of blood T cells in healthy people across ages. V was cut by 4 bases and J by 0 bases, with 15 bases left in between. Germline V gives CDR1 SGHDT, CDR2 YYEEEE. The CDR3 runs to 16 residues. Healthy Caucasian individuals from Russia aged roughly 6 to 95 were enrolled as donors. It was approximately 9 milliliters of peripheral blood that were drawn from each donor. Alongside a J-beta primer mix, a sample-barcoded 5' primer served in a second PCR lasting 7 to 11 cycles. A minimum of 2.5 million CDR3-containing paired-end reads was obtained for each sample. MiXCR, run by TCRdb on the 5' RACE reads, gives a single entry per CDR3 protein. The sample has over 1,200,000 distinct CDR3 sequences, 59% seen once.

The receptor comes from a man aged 18 to 35 in good health. V is TRBV5-6 and J is TRBJ2-3, with D possibly being TRBD1 (7 bases). The sample was blood. CDR3 amino acids: CASSIRGEISTDTQYF. The CDR3, as DNA: TGTGCCAGCAGCATCAGGGGGGAAATAAGCACAGATACGCAGTATTTT.